This T cell receptor (beta chain) stems from a study of blood T cell repertoires in COVID-19. Some clones are missing from TCRdb's copy, which holds only in-frame ones; the method was immunoSEQ multiplex PCR. The data show 200,000 or so clones, with 80% to 85% seen just once and approximately 2.5% held by the top ten. CDR1 MNHEY and CDR2 SVGAGI come from the germline V gene. This CDR3 region has 15 residues. Deletions cut 5 bases from V and 4 bases from J, with 17 bases between. This chain links TRBV6-5 with TRBJ1-1; unclear D gene. The TCR sequence derives from a woman aged 55 to 70 with acute or convalescent COVID-19. The sample comprised peripheral blood. Written as DNA, the CDR3 is TGTGCCAGCAGTCCCGGGCCGTGGGAGGGCACTGAAGCTTTCTTT. The encoded protein is CASSPGPWEGTEAFF.